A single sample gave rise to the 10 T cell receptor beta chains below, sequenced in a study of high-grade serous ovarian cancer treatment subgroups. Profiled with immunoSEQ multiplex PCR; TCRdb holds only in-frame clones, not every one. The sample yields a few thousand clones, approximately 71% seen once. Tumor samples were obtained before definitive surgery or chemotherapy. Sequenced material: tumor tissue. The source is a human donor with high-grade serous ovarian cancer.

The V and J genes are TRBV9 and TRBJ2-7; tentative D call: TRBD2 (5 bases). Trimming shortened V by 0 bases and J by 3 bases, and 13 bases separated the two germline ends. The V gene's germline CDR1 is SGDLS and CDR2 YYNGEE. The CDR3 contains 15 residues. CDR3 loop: CASSVAEGNFYEQYF. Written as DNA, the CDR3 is TGTGCCAGCAGCGTAGCTGAGGGCAACTTCTACGAGCAGTACTTC.

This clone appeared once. The CDR3 nucleotides are TGTGCCAGTAGACGTACAGCGGGAGGGCGATTAAATGAGCAGTTCTTC. Its translation: CASRRTAGGRLNEQFF. V is TRBV19 and J is TRBJ2-1, with 10 bases lining up with TRBD2. Germline assignment: CDR1 LNHDA and CDR2 SQIVND (reference sequence). After removal of 6 bases from V and 7 bases from J, the junction contained 12 bases not matched to a gene. The CDR3 extends over 16 amino acids.

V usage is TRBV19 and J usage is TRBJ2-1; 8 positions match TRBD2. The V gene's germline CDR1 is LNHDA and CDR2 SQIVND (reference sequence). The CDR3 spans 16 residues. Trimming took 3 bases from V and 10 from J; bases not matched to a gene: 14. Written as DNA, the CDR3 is TGTGCCAGTAGTATCAGCGCGGGGGGACGCCGCTGGGAGCAGTTCTTC. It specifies CASSISAGGRRWEQFF.

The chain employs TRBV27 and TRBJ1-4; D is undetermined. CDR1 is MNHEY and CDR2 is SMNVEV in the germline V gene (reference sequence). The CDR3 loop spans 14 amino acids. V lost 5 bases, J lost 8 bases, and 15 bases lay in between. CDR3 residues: CASSPVDRWEKLFF. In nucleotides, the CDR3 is TGTGCCAGCAGTCCCGTGGACCGATGGGAAAAACTGTTTTTT.

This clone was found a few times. DNA of the CDR3: TGTGCCAGCAGTCCCCGAATAGCGGGAGCGTACAATGAGCAGTTCTTC. Translating it yields CASSPRIAGAYNEQFF. This sequence joins TRBV25-1 and TRBJ2-1; 9 bases line up with TRBD2. V lost 5 bases, J lost 4 bases, and 9 bases stayed unmatched. Per the germline V gene, CDR1 is MGHDK and CDR2 is SYGVNS. CDR3 size: 16 residues.

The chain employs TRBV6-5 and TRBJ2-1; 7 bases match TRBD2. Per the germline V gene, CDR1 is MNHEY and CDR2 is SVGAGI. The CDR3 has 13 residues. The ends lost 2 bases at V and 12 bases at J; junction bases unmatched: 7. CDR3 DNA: TGTGCCAGCAGTTACCCCGGACTAGGGAGGCAGTTCTTC. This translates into CASSYPGLGRQFF.

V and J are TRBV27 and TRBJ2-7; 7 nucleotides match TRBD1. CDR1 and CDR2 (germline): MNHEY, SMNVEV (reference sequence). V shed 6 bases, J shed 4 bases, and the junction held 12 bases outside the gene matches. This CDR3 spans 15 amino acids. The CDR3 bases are TGTGCCAGCAGGACAGGGCCCTCCGCCTCTTACGAGCAGTACTTC. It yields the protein CASRTGPSASYEQYF.

CDR3 nucleotides: TGTGCCAGTAGTATTCGACAGACCCACAATGAGCAGTTCTTC. As protein: CASSIRQTHNEQFF. The rearrangement uses TRBV19 and TRBJ2-1; D is perhaps TRBD1 (5 bases). The V end lost 3 bases, the J end lost 5 bases, and 11 bases lay between the germline ends. This CDR3 is 14 amino acids long. The germline gives CDR1 LNHDA, CDR2 SQIVND (reference sequence).

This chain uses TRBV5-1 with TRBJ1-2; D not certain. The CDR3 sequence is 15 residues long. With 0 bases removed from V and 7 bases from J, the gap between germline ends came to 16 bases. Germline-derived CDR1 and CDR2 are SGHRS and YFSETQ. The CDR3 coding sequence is TGCGCCAGCAGCTTGGTCGGGGAGGGTCTGAGTGGCTACACCTTC. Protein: CASSLVGEGLSGYTF.

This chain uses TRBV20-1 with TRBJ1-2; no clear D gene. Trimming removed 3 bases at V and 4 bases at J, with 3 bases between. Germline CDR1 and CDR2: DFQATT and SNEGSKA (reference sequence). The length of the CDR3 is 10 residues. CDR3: CSARGYGYTF. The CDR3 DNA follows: TGCAGTGCTAGGGGCTATGGCTACACCTTC.